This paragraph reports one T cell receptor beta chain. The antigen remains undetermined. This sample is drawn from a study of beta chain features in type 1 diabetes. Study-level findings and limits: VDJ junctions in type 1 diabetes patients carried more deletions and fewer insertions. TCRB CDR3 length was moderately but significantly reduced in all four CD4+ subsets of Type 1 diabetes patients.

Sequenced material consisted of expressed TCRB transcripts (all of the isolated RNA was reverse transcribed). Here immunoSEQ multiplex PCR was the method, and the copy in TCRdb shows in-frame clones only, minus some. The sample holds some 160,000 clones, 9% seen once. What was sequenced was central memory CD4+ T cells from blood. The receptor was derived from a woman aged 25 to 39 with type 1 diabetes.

Here the CDR3 DNA reads TGTGCCAGCAGCTTGGGACTAGCGGAACTACAAGAGACCCAGTACTTC. Translating it yields CASSLGLAELQETQYF. The chain employs TRBV7-9 and TRBJ2-5; 11 bases are a match to TRBD2. V dropped 3 bases and J dropped 2; count of bases not matched to a gene: 5. Looked up from germline, CDR1 is SEHNR and CDR2 is FQNEAQ (reference sequence). The CDR3 is 16 residues long. The full variable domain, its missing parts supplied by reference TRBV7-9 and TRBJ2-5, is DTGVSQNPRHKITKRGQNVTFRCDPISEHNRLYWYRQTLGQGPEFLTYFQNEAQLEKSRLLSDRFSAERPKGSFSTLEIQRTEQGDSAMYLCASSLGLAELQETQYFGPGTRLLVL.